The text below deals with one T cell receptor beta chain. Its antigen remains undetermined. No much larger clone is present one base from it, and per-base qualities are unavailable. Measured from the cysteine to the phenylalanine, the CDR3 is 15 residues long. Only CDR3 DNA remains: 45 bases, in frame from the first base. CDR1 GTSNPN and CDR2 SVGIG were looked up in the germline V gene (reference sequence). Germline trimming: 4 bases from V, 5 bases from J; junction bases outside gene matches: 13. This entry belongs to a study of cytomegalovirus exposure and HLA in healthy donors (TCRdb year 2017). With regard to the full study: The roughly 650 repertoires of the first cohort and the 95 to 150 validation repertoires were produced on the same platform, according to a later analysis. The study aimed to test whether signatures of past pathogen exposure could be identified by cataloging public T cell receptors. Along with the roughly 710-subject first cohort, a separate validation cohort of more than 90 different subjects was used. High-throughput TCR immunosequencing, statistical association of individual TCRs with disease status, and machine learning were combined to predict cytomegalovirus infection status.

The library was produced with the immunoSEQ multiplex PCR assay. In the authors' own workflow: To diagnose cytomegalovirus status from the catalog of TCR beta chain sequences, a statistical classification framework was built. In TCRdb, the immuneACCESS table is reduced to in-frame sequences with V and J assigned. These tables do not hold every clone; where another copy was compared, an unresolved V gene accounts for under half, and the others remain unexplained. The DNA was the basis for D and trimming; V, J and clone size are from that table. The sample data list over 250,000 clones, and 87% of these were observed just once. Jointly, the top ten make up approximately 1% of the sample. The donors were included in the validation cohort of around 120 subjects, a group kept apart from the roughly 670-subject first cohort. Study-wide conclusions, independent of this receptor: Subsequent analysis determined that TCRs grouped into clusters in the first cohort also showed a tendency toward co-occurrence across the approximately 120 validation repertoires, and 85% to 95% of cluster scores exceeded 0. A total of 164 TCR beta chains were listed by the study as associated with cytomegalovirus. Across donors, most TCR sequences were observed very rarely, whereas some public TCRs were present in many individuals. Cytomegalovirus status was reported to be diagnosed by the classifier with high specificity and sensitivity in both the original and validation cohorts. A later analysis lacked HLA typing for the validation cohort, so it scored co-occurrence in that cohort across all 120 or so repertoires. According to the authors, the approach could potentially be generalized to other disease states and immunological phenotypes. In vitro tests confirmed that a few of the cytomegalovirus-associated TCR beta chains recognize cytomegalovirus antigens.

This chain is built from TRBV30 and TRBJ1-1, with 7 bases aligning to TRBD1. This TCR came from a woman aged 25-40 years in good health and CMV-seropositive. The material sequenced was PBMCs. The CDR3 sequence is CAWISNRGSTTEAFF. The bases read TGTGCCTGGATCTCAAACAGGGGCTCCACAACTGAAGCTTTCTTT.